These 9 T cell receptor beta chains originate from one sample sequenced in a study of blood T cell repertoires in COVID-19. TCRdb keeps only in-frame clones here, not all; method: immunoSEQ multiplex PCR. The sample holds 400,000 to 450,000 clones; approximately 92% are singletons and the top ten take about 1.1%. Source material: PBMCs or T cells enriched from blood (not recorded which). The receptor set was obtained from a young man who had recovered from COVID-19.

The chain carries TRBV18 and TRBJ2-5; 9 bases fit TRBD2. The CDR3 extends over 14 amino acids. The V gene end was trimmed by 6 bases and the J gene end by 5 bases; junction bases not matched to a gene: 7. Germline V CDR1 and CDR2: KGHSH, LQKENI. As DNA, the CDR3 is TGTGCCAGCTCGCTGCGGGAGGGCCGGGAGACCCAGTACTTC. It yields the protein CASSLREGRETQYF.

The gene calls are TRBV2 and TRBJ1-5; D not resolved. Germline assignment: CDR1 SNHLY and CDR2 FYNNEI. Trimming shortened V by 8 bases and J by 1 base, and 15 bases separated the two germline ends. The length of the CDR3 is 15 residues. CDR3 sequence: CASSRGRESNQPQHF. In DNA, the CDR3 is TGTGCCAGCTCGCGGGGAAGGGAAAGCAATCAGCCCCAGCATTTT.

This chain connects TRBV7-9 to TRBJ2-7; the D gene is possibly TRBD1 (6 bases). CDR1 SEHNR and CDR2 FQNEAQ come from the germline V gene (reference sequence). The CDR3 contains 14 residues. The V end lost 3 bases, the J end lost 5 bases, and 14 bases lay between the germline ends. DNA of the CDR3: TGTGCCAGCAGCTTGCAGGGGAGCCGAGACGAGCAGTACTTC. Translation gives CASSLQGSRDEQYF.

The rearrangement links TRBV24-1 to TRBJ2-1; 11 nucleotides match TRBD1. The germline V gene has CDR1 KGHDR and CDR2 SFDVKD. The ends lost 2 bases at V and 6 bases at J; junction bases unmatched: 8. CDR3 length: 17 amino acids. CDR3 nucleotide sequence: TGTGCCACCAGTGATTGGGCGGGACAGGGGGATTCCAATGAGCAGTTCTTC. It yields the protein CATSDWAGQGDSNEQFF.

This rearrangement joins TRBV9 to TRBJ2-1; weak D call: TRBD2 (5 bases). V lost 6 bases and J 1 base, leaving 11 bases between the germline ends. This CDR3 is 14 amino acids long. Germline V gene sequence: CDR1 SGDLS, CDR2 YYNGEE. The CDR3 DNA sequence: TGTGCCAGCAATCAAGTAGCGTCCTACAATGAGCAGTTCTTC. The encoded protein is CASNQVASYNEQFF.

The chain employs TRBV6-6 and TRBJ2-5, with 7 bases fitting TRBD2. V shed 5 bases, J shed 2 bases, and the junction held 14 bases outside the gene matches. The CDR3 is made up of 17 amino acids. The V gene's germline CDR1 is MNHNY and CDR2 SVGAGI (reference sequence). The CDR3 sequence is CASSQDSSGWGQETQYF. CDR3 DNA: TGTGCCAGCAGTCAGGATTCTAGCGGATGGGGGCAAGAGACCCAGTACTTC.

The chain carries TRBV27 and TRBJ1-4, with D perhaps matching TRBD1 (6 bases). This CDR3 spans 16 amino acids. Per the germline V gene, CDR1 is MNHEY and CDR2 is SMNVEV (reference sequence). The V gene lost 1 base and the J gene lost 7 bases, with 16 bases spanning the gap. The chain's CDR3 is CASSLLGGRRSEKLFF. As DNA, the CDR3 is TGTGCCAGCAGTTTATTGGGGGGGCGGAGGAGTGAAAAACTGTTTTTT.

J is TRBJ1-1 and V is TRBV7-9; D is unresolved. This CDR3 contains 12 residues. The germline V and J ends were trimmed by 6 bases and 3 bases, with 8 bases remaining between them. The germline V gene encodes CDR1 SEHNR and CDR2 FQNEAQ (reference sequence). The CDR3 DNA follows: TGTGCCAGCAGTCGGAGTGACACTGAAGCTTTCTTT. Translation: CASSRSDTEAFF.

This chain joins TRBV10-3 and TRBJ1-2; unclear D gene. CDR1 and CDR2 (germline): ENHRY, SYGVKD. With 7 bases removed from V and 1 base from J, the gap between germline ends came to 16 bases. The CDR3 spans 15 residues. CDR3 bases: TGTGCCATCACCCCGGCGGATAGACTTAACTATGGCTACACCTTC. Amino acids: CAITPADRLNYGYTF.